This T cell receptor (beta chain) was documented in a study of T-cell memory formation after mild COVID-19. In its sample, this clonotype was seen many times. TCRdb re-called the 5' RACE reads with MiXCR, one entry per CDR3 protein. The sample has just over 300,000 distinct CDR3 sequences; roughly a fifth are singletons. Germline V gene data show CDR1 as LGHNA and CDR2 as YNFKEQ. V gave up 4 bases and J gave up 5 bases; unmatched junction bases: 8. The CDR3 consists of 15 residues. The rearrangement links TRBV4-2 to TRBJ1-1, with 9 positions matching TRBD1. Input material: PBMCs or a T cell subset sorted from them (not recorded which). The TCR was taken from a man between 18 and 29 years old who had mild COVID-19 (a few samples of this study predate the infection). Cell type and time point are not known. The CDR3 spells CASSRTGTGKTEAFF. For the CDR3, the DNA is TGTGCCAGCAGCCGGACCGGGACAGGGAAAACTGAAGCTTTCTTT.